Listed below are T cell receptor beta chains from one sample, sequenced in a study of neoadjuvant anti-PD-1 for oral cavity cancer. Clones were sequenced by immunoSEQ multiplex PCR, and TCRdb holds only the in-frame ones, with some missing. The sample has fewer than 7,500 clones; nearly 55% are singletons. The source was tumor tissue, collected before nivolumab (anti-PD-1) treatment. The receptors were sampled from a person between 40 and 79 years old with oral cavity squamous cell carcinoma. Each CDR3 is given with its conserved first and last residue. A D gene is named only where the DNA matches it firmly. Clone size, where shown, is once, few, many, or a class for clones that have expanded.

j_call v_call clone_size d_call cdr3_nt cdr3_aa
TRBJ2-1 TRBV28 few . TGTGCCAGCCACCGGGACGTCTACGAGCAGTTCTTC CASHRDVYEQFF
TRBJ2-2 TRBV9 . TRBD2 TGTGCCAGCAAGAGACTAGCGATGACCGGGGAGCTGTTTTTT CASKRLAMTGELFF
TRBJ1-5 TRBV6-1 . TRBD1 TGTGCCAGCATCCTAGACAGGGGTGTCCAGCCCCAGCATTTT CASILDRGVQPQHF
TRBJ1-4 TRBV5-1 few . TGCGCCAGCAGCATGGAGAAGTTGGATGAAAAACTGTTTTTT CASSMEKLDEKLFF
TRBJ2-1 TRBV29-1 . TRBD2 TGCAGCGCCTTGACTAGCGGGAGCTCCTACAATGAGCAGTTCTTC CSALTSGSSYNEQFF
TRBJ1-5 TRBV10-1 few . TGCGCCAGCAGTGGGGGATTCGATCAGCCCCAGCATTTT CASSGGFDQPQHF
TRBJ2-1 TRBV19 few . TGTGCCAGTAGTATAGTCCGGGACACGGAGCAGTTCTTC CASSIVRDTEQFF
TRBJ2-1 TRBV5-1 . TRBD2 TGCGCCAGCAGCTTGGCTAGCGGGACCTTTAATGAGCAGTTCTTC CASSLASGTFNEQFF
TRBJ2-3 TRBV29-1 medium-sized . TGCAGCGTCTTAAGGGGGGATACGCAGTATTTT CSVLRGDTQYF
TRBJ2-5 TRBV6-1 once . TGTGCCAGCAGCGTCCACTTGGGGAGCGGAGAGACCCAGTACTTC CASSVHLGSGETQYF
TRBJ1-2 TRBV18 few . TGTGCCAGCTCACCAATAGGGGGAAACTATGGCTACACCTTC CASSPIGGNYGYTF
TRBJ1-2 TRBV7-2 . . TGTGCCAGCAGGCCCCAGTCGTTCGGCTACACCTTC CASRPQSFGYTF
TRBJ1-1 TRBV10-1 . . TGCGCCAGTAGTAAAAAGGGTGATGCAGAAGCTTTCTTT CASSKKGDAEAFF
TRBJ2-7 TRBV14 . . TGTGCCAGCAGCCAAGATCTTGGGTACGAGCAGTACTTC CASSQDLGYEQYF
TRBJ2-7 TRBV7-2 . TRBD2 TGTGCCAGCAGCTTAAGCCTAGCGGGGGGTTCGTCCTACGAGCAGTACTTC CASSLSLAGGSSYEQYF
TRBJ1-2 TRBV27 . TRBD1 TGTGCCACCTCGAACAGGGGGCGAGAGAATGGCTACACCTTC CATSNRGRENGYTF
TRBJ2-1 TRBV4-2 . TRBD1 TGTGCCAGCAGCCAAGATCCCGGACAGGGGAGCGATGAGCAGTTCTTC CASSQDPGQGSDEQFF
TRBJ1-1 TRBV25-1 few . TGTGCCAGCAGTGAATATGGGGGTAACACTGAAGCTTTCTTT CASSEYGGNTEAFF
TRBJ1-2 TRBV6-6 . . TGTGCCAGCAGTTACTCCCCCTGGGTCCCGGATGGCTACACCTTC CASSYSPWVPDGYTF
TRBJ2-2 TRBV11-1 . . TGTGCCAGCAGCTTAAGTGGAGGGGCCGGGGAGCTGTTTTTT CASSLSGGAGELFF
TRBJ2-3 TRBV4-1 . . TGCGCCAGCAGCCAACGGGGGCCCACAGATACGCAGTATTTT CASSQRGPTDTQYF
TRBJ1-5 TRBV21-1 . . TGTGCCAGCAGCAATATGGGGGGCGCTGGGAACGGGAGCAATCAGCCCCAGCATTTT CASSNMGGAGNGSNQPQHF